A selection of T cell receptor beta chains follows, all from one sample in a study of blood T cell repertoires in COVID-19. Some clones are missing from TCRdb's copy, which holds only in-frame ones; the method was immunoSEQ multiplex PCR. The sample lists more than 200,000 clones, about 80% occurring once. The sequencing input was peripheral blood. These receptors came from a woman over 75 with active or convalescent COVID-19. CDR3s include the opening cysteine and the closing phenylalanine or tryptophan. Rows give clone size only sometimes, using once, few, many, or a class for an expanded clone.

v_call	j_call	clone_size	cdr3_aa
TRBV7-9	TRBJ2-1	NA	CASSSPDRKGQFF
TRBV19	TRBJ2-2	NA	CATHPPGGTGELFF
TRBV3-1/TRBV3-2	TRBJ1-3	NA	CASSPGYLVGNTIYF
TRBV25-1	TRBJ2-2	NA	CASSEGGFGTGELFF
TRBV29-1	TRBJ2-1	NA	CSVPHPGLATNEQFF
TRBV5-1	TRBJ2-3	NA	CASSVDRGDTQYF
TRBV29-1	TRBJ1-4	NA	CSVILGGGEKLFF
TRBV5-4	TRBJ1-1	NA	CASRPGQGVRAEAFF
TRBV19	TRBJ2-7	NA	CASSPPGSRRVYEQYF
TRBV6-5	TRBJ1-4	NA	CASSYSIGGGNEKLFF
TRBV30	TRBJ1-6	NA	CAWRWDRANSPLHF
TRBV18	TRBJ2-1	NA	CASSPGTSEWLFF
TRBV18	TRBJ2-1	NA	CASSPTTGTGGYEQFF
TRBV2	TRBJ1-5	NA	CASSEDINQPQHF
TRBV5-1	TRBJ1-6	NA	CASSLGAGGSAGSPLHF
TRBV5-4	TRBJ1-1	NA	CASRPGTGTNTEAFF
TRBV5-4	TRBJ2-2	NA	CASSLALGQLSGGELFF
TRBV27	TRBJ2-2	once	CASSFRGPGELFF
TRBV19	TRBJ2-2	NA	CASAAGYRSTGELFF
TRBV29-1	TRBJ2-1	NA	CSVEASGRGSSYNEQFF
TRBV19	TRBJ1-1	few	CASSIRGRGRMNTEAFF
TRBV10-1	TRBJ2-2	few	CATRPLSRKRTGGIGELFF
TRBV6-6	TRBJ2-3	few	CASSTRRTDTQYF
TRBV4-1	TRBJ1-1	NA	CASSQGQGFAEAFF
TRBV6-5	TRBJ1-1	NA	CASSYYGGGNTEAFF
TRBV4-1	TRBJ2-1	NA	CASSQDRNSREQFF
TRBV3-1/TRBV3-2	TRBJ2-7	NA	CASSQAQVTYEQYF
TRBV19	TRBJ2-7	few	CASNPSDRAPYEQYF
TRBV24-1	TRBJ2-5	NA	CATSGKPTSGGIQETQYF
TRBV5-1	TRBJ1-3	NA	CASSLDGQAGNTIYF
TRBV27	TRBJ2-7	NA	CASSLGRGSSYEQYF
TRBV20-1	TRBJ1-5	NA	CSASRGRGNQPQHF
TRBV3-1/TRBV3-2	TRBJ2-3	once	CASSFRASGGHTDTQYF
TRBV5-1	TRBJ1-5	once	CASSFGWEGLLNNQPQHF
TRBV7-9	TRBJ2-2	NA	CASGGITGELFF
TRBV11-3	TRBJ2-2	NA	CASSLDYHANTGELFF
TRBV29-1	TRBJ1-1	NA	CSVSGQGNTEAFF
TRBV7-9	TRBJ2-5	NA	CASSRAGRGGQETQYF
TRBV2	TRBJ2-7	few	CASSEGVAGGPGAYEQYF
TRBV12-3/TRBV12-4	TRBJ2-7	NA	CASSRGGPYEQYF
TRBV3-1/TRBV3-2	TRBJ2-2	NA	CASSQETGSGELFF
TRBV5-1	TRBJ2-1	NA	CASSLSGSSYNEQFF